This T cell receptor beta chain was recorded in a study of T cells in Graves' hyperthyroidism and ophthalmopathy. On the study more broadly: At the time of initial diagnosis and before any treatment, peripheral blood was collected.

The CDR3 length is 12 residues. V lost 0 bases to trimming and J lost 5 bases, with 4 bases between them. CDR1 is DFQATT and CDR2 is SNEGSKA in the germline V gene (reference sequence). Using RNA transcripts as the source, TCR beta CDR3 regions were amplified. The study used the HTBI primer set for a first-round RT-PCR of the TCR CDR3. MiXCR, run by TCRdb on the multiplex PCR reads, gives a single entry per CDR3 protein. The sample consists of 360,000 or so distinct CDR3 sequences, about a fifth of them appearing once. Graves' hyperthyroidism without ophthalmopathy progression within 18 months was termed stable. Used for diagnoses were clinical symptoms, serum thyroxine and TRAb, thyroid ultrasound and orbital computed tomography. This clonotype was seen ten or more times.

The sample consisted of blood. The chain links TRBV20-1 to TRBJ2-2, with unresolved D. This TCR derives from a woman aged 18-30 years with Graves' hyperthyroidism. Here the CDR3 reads CSARDNTGELFF. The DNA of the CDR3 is TGCAGTGCTAGAGATAATACCGGGGAGCTGTTTTTT.